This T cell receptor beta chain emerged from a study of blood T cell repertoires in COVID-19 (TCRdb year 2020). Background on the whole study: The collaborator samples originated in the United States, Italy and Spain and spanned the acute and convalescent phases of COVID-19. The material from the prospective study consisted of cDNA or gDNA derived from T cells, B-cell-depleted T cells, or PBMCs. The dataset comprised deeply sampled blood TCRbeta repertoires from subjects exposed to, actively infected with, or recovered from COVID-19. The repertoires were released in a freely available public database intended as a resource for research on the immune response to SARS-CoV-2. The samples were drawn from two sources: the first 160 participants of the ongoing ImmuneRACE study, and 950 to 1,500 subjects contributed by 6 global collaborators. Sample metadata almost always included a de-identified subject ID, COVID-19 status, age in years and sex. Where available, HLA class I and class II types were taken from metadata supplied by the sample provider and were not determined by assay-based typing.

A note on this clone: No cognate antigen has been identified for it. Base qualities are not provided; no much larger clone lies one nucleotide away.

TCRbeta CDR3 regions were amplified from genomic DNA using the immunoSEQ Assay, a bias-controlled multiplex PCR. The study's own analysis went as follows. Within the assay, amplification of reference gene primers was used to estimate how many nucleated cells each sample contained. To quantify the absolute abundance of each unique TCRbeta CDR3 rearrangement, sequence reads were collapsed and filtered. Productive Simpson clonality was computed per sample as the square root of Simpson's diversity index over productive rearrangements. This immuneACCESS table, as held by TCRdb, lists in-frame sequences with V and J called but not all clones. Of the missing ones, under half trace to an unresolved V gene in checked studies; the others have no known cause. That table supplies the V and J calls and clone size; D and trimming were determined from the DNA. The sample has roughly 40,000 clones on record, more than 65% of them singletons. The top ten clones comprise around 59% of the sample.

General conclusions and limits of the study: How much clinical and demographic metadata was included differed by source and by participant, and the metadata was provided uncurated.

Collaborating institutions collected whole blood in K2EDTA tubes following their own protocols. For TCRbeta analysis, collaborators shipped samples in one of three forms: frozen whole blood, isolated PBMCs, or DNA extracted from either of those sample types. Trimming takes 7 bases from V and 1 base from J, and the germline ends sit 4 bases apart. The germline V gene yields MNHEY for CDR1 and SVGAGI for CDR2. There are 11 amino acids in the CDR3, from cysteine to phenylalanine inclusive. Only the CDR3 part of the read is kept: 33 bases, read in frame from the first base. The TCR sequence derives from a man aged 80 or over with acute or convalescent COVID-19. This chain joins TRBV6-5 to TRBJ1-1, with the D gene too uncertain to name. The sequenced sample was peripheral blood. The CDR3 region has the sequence CASTQNTEAFF. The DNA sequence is TGTGCCAGCACCCAGAACACTGAAGCTTTCTTT.